This TCR beta chain originates from a study of a mutant IDH1 vaccine in newly diagnosed glioma. V was cut by 0 bases and J by 11 bases, with 10 bases left in between. Germline assignment: CDR1 SGHDN and CDR2 FVKESK. This CDR3 is built from 12 residues. Profiled with immunoSEQ multiplex PCR; TCRdb holds only in-frame clones, not every one. Here the sample spans 75,000 to 100,000 clones, roughly 80% being singletons. The time point was: baseline, week 1 (first vaccination visit). The treatment here: pre-vaccination baseline after standard-of-care therapy. The source was PBMCs, collected from a glioma patient treated with radiotherapy, temozolomide or both. The receptor was isolated from a man aged 35-49 years with glioma. Some clones in this sample may be carry-over from other donors' samples. This chain uses TRBV14 with TRBJ1-1, with D hard to call. The CDR3 loop is CASSQDIRVAFF. The DNA of the CDR3 is TGTGCCAGCAGCCAAGATATTCGGGTGGCTTTCTTT. The full variable domain, completed using reference TRBV14 and TRBJ1-1, is EAGVTQFPSHSVIEKGQTVTLRCDPISGHDNLYWYRRVMGKEIKFLLHFVKESKQDESGMPNNRFLAERTGGTYSTLKVQPAELEDSGVYFCASSQDIRVAFFGQGTRLTVV.